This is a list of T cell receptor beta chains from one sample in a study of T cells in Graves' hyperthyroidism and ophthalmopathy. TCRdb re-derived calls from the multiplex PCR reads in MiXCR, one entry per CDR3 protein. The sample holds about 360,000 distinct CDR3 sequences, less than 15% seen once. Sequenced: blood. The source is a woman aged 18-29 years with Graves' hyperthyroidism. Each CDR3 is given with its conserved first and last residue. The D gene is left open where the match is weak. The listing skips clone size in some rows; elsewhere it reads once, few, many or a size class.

CDR3: CASSPKGENTEAFF
DNA: TGTGCCAGCTCACCAAAGGGGGAGAACACTGAAGCTTTCTTT
V: TRBV18
D: .
size: many
J: TRBJ1-1

CDR3: CSVELAGASYEQYF
DNA: TGCAGCGTTGAACTAGCGGGAGCCTCCTACGAGCAGTACTTC
V: TRBV29-1
D: TRBD2
size: many
J: TRBJ2-7

CDR3: CANAPQGPGNTIYF
DNA: TGTGCCAACGCACCCCAAGGACCCGGAAACACCATATATTTT
V: TRBV10-3
D: .
size: few
J: TRBJ1-3

CDR3: CAWGPRKFNYGYTF
DNA: TGTGCCTGGGGCCCGAGAAAGTTTAACTATGGCTACACCTTC
V: TRBV30
D: .
size: .
J: TRBJ1-2

CDR3: CASSFGGGTYNEQFF
DNA: TGTGCCAGCAGTTTTGGCGGGGGCACTTACAATGAGCAGTTCTTC
V: TRBV28
D: .
size: many
J: TRBJ2-1

CDR3: CAISADRTYEQYF
DNA: TGTGCCATCAGTGCTGACAGAACGTACGAGCAGTACTTC
V: TRBV10-3
D: .
size: many
J: TRBJ2-7

CDR3: CASSLVFAGVGNEQFF
DNA: TGTGCCAGCAGCTTAGTCTTTGCGGGAGTCGGCAATGAGCAGTTCTTC
V: TRBV7-6
D: TRBD2
size: many
J: TRBJ2-1

CDR3: CSARERRVTSYEQYF
DNA: TGCAGTGCTAGAGAACGGCGGGTGACCTCCTACGAGCAGTACTTC
V: TRBV20-1
D: .
size: many
J: TRBJ2-7

CDR3: CASSQIAGGPRFYNEQFF
DNA: TGTGCCAGCAGCCAAATTGCGGGAGGGCCTCGATTCTACAATGAGCAGTTCTTC
V: TRBV6-2/TRBV6-3
D: TRBD2
size: many
J: TRBJ2-1

CDR3: CASRGKFGTDTQYF
DNA: TGTGCCAGCAGAGGGAAATTCGGCACAGATACGCAGTATTTT
V: TRBV9
D: .
size: .
J: TRBJ2-3